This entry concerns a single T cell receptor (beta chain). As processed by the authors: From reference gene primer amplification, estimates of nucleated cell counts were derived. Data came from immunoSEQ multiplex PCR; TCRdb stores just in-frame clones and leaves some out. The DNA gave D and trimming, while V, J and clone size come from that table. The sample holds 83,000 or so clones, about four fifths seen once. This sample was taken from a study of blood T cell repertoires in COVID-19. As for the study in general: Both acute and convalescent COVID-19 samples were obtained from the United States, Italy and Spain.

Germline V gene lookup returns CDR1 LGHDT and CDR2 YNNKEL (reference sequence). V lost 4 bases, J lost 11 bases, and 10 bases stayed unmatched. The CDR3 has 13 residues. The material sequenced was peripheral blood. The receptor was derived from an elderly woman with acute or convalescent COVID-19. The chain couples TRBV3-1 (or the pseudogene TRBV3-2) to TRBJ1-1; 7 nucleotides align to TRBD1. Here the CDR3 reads CASSLEGALAAFF. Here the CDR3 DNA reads TGTGCCAGCAGCCTCGAGGGGGCCTTAGCTGCTTTCTTT.